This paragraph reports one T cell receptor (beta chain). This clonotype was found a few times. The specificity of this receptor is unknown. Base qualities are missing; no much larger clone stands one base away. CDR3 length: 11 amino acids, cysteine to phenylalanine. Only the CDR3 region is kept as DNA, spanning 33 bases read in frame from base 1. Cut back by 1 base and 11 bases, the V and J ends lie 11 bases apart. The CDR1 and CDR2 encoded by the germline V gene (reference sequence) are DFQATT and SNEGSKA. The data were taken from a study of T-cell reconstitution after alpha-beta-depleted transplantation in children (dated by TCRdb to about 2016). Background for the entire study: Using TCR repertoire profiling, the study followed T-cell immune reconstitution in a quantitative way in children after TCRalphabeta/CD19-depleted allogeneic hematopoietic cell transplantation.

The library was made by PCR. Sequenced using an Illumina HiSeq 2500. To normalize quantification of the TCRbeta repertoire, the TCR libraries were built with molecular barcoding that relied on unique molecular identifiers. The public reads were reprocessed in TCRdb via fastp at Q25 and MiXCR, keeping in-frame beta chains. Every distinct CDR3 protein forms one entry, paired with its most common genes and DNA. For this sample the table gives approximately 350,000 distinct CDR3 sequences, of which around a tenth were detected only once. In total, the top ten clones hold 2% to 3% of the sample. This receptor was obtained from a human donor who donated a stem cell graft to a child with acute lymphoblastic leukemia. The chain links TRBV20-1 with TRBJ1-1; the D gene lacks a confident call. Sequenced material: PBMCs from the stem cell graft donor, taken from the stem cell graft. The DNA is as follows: TGCAGTGCTAGAGCGCCAGGATTGGCTTTCTTT. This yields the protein CSARAPGLAFF.